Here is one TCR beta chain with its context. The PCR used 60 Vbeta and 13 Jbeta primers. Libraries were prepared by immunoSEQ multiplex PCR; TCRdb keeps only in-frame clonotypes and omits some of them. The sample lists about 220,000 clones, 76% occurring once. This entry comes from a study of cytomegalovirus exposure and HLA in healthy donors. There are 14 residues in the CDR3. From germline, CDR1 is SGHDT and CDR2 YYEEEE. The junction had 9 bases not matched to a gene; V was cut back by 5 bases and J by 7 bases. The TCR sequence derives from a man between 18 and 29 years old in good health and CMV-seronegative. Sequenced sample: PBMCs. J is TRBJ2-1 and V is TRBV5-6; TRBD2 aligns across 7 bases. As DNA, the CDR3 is TGTGCCAGCAGTCGGGAGGTCATAGGGAATGAGCAGTTCTTC. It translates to CASSREVIGNEQFF.